These T cell receptor beta chains were read from a single sample in a study of Ad26.COV2.S vaccination and SARS-CoV-2 variants. Profiled with immunoSEQ multiplex PCR; TCRdb holds only in-frame clones, not every one. The sample gives 350,000 to 500,000 clones, roughly nine tenths of which show up once; approximately 2.5% is in the top ten. The sample in question was peripheral blood, obtained in a trial of Ad26.COV2.S vaccine versus placebo. The source is a person between 18 and 59 years old who received the Ad26.COV2.S COVID-19 vaccine or a placebo. Both conserved end residues are part of each CDR3. A D gene is named only where the DNA matches it firmly. The size entry is marked missing in some rows and otherwise reads once, few, many or a size class.

V gene	clone size	D gene	J gene	CDR3 protein	CDR3 DNA
TRBV18	few	NA	TRBJ1-1	CASSGNTIDTEAFF	TGTGCCAGCTCCGGAAATACGATCGACACTGAAGCTTTCTTT
TRBV9	NA	NA	TRBJ2-2	CASSGYPAGELFF	TGTGCCAGCAGCGGTTATCCGGCCGGGGAGCTGTTTTTT
TRBV2	NA	TRBD1	TRBJ1-5	CASRTYRTGVPGSNQPQHF	TGTGCCAGCAGAACATATAGGACAGGGGTCCCGGGTAGCAATCAGCCCCAGCATTTT
TRBV5-4	NA	NA	TRBJ2-1	CASSFPQGNEQFF	TGTGCCAGCAGCTTCCCCCAGGGCAATGAGCAGTTCTTC
TRBV14	NA	NA	TRBJ1-1	CASSQVWGRGNTEAFF	TGTGCCAGCAGCCAAGTTTGGGGGAGGGGGAACACTGAAGCTTTCTTT
TRBV6-5	NA	TRBD1	TRBJ1-1	CASRRTGTGNTEAFF	TGTGCCAGCAGGCGTACCGGGACAGGGAACACTGAAGCTTTCTTT
TRBV27	NA	NA	TRBJ1-1	CASSLVGSNTEAFF	TGTGCCAGCAGTTTAGTAGGATCGAACACTGAAGCTTTCTTT
TRBV3-1/TRBV3-2	NA	NA	TRBJ1-5	CASSQAGTNQPQHF	TGTGCCAGCAGCCAAGCAGGGACCAATCAGCCCCAGCATTTT
TRBV27	NA	TRBD2	TRBJ2-1	CASKSGGGGVARYNEQFF	TGTGCCAGCAAAAGCGGGGGAGGGGGAGTTGCCCGCTACAATGAGCAGTTCTTC
TRBV5-5	NA	NA	TRBJ2-1	CASSLVTSLNEQFF	TGTGCCAGCAGCTTGGTTACATCCCTCAATGAGCAGTTCTTC
TRBV5-1	NA	NA	TRBJ1-4	CASSPTAGNEKLFF	TGCGCCAGCAGCCCCACGGCAGGGAATGAAAAACTGTTTTTT
TRBV2	NA	NA	TRBJ2-7	CASSEALRPNEQYF	TGTGCCAGCAGTGAAGCGCTTCGCCCGAACGAGCAGTACTTC
TRBV6-5	NA	NA	TRBJ1-4	CASSTGRRGVEKLFF	TGTGCCAGCAGCACCGGGCGGAGGGGGGTTGAAAAACTGTTTTTT
TRBV19	NA	NA	TRBJ1-5	CASSIPGAGKPQHF	TGTGCCAGTAGTATACCCGGGGCCGGAAAGCCCCAGCATTTT
TRBV5-8	NA	NA	TRBJ1-5	CASSNFNQPQHF	TGTGCCAGCAGCAACTTTAATCAGCCCCAGCATTTT
TRBV4-2	NA	TRBD2	TRBJ2-2	CASSQRGGTSTGELFF	TGTGCCAGCAGCCAGAGGGGAGGGACTTCGACCGGGGAGCTGTTTTTT
TRBV29-1	NA	NA	TRBJ1-4	CSVEGATNEKLFF	TGCAGCGTTGAGGGTGCAACTAATGAAAAACTGTTTTTT
TRBV6-2/TRBV6-3	NA	NA	TRBJ2-1	CASSQPAYNEQFF	TGTGCCAGCAGTCAACCGGCCTACAATGAGCAGTTCTTC
TRBV6-5	NA	NA	TRBJ1-3	CASTSGGRLLDTIYF	TGTGCCAGCACCTCCGGGGGCAGGTTACTAGACACCATATATTTT
TRBV28	NA	TRBD1	TRBJ2-1	CASSDRESSYNEQFF	TGTGCCAGCAGTGACAGGGAAAGCTCCTACAATGAGCAGTTCTTC
TRBV5-1	NA	NA	TRBJ1-3	CASSLFLGSGNTIYF	TGCGCCAGCAGCTTGTTTCTGGGATCTGGAAACACCATATATTTT